Listed below are T cell receptor beta chains from one sample, sequenced in a study of blood T cells in healthy people across ages. TCRdb redid the calling of the 5' RACE reads with MiXCR, one entry per CDR3 protein. The sample contains 1.5 million to 2 million distinct CDR3 sequences, about two fifths of which appear only once. Material: blood. The receptor source for this set is a human donor in good health. The CDR3 runs from the conserved cysteine through the conserved F or W. Only some rows state a clone size, as once, few, many or a class for expanded clones.

abundance,v_gene,CDR3aa
.,TRBV7-2,CASRSPGLGYEQYF
once,TRBV7-2,CASSLVGPGLYGYTF
few,TRBV5-1,CASSLDGNPRTDTQYF
few,TRBV29-1,CSVSHGTGRDQPQHF
few,TRBV7-9,CASSPIWGGTEAFF
few,TRBV29-1,CSATWDDEFF
few,TRBV6-6,CASSYSSWVSSTDTQYF
.,TRBV5-1,CASSSGPPDTGELFF
.,TRBV18,CASSLTGTGVTEAFF
many,TRBV10-3,CATAGDRLYEQYF
.,TRBV5-1,CASSTGHRYEQYF
.,TRBV7-2,CASSTEGFQPQHF
.,TRBV7-2,CASSFRQLLNSPLHF
many,TRBV4-2,CASSQDSTSGAYNEQFF
once,TRBV6-6,CASSYSNRGGYGYTF
.,TRBV12-3/TRBV12-4,CASGPSGEQYF
.,TRBV7-8,CAGSLLSSGAYNEQFF
.,TRBV16,CASSQSADYYGYTF
.,TRBV7-9,CASGADSSSLEQYF
.,TRBV19,CASSIGGPSYNEQFF
.,TRBV29-1,CSVAPSSEGTQYF
many,TRBV29-1,CSVIGQGGGYTF
once,TRBV20-1,CSARAADRGPVEQYF
.,TRBV20-1,CSAFHRDRGIFFGPETQYF
.,TRBV5-6,CASSATGGTQYF
.,TRBV5-1,CASSFMMTQETQYF
.,TRBV29-1,CSVTPRGTEAFF
.,TRBV7-2,CASSSAGLAVLETQYF
few,TRBV20-1,CSAKGRLYGYTF